These T cell receptor beta chains were read from a single sample in a study of T cell changes during pregnancy in multiple sclerosis. Sequencing used immunoSEQ multiplex PCR; TCRdb keeps in-frame clones, though not all of them. The sample contains tens of thousands of clones, around 92% of which appear only once. The sequenced sample was CD4+ T cells from peripheral blood mononuclear cells, obtained in the second trimester of pregnancy. All receptors derive from a female donor with multiple sclerosis, enrolled in a pregnancy study. Each CDR3 is given with its conserved first and last residue. Fields, in order: J gene, clone size, D gene, V gene, CDR3 length, CDR3 DNA, CDR3 protein. A D gene is named only where the DNA matches it firmly. Clone size appears in some rows only: once, few, many, or a class for an expanded clone.

>TRBJ1-5|-|-|TRBV30|15
TGTGCCTGGAGTGTGGCCTCTAGGGGTGATCAGCCCCAGCATTTT
CAWSVASRGDQPQHF
>TRBJ1-3|-|TRBD1|TRBV28|14
TGTGCCAGCAGTCCTCGGGACAGCAGAAACACCATATATTTT
CASSPRDSRNTIYF
>TRBJ2-7|few|-|TRBV5-1|14
TGCGCCAGCAGCTTGTTACAGCCGCCTGGGGAGCAGTACTTC
CASSLLQPPGEQYF
>TRBJ1-2|-|-|TRBV7-8|17
TGTGCCAGCAGCGACGAGAGACAGTCCCGAGCTAACTATGGCTACACCTTC
CASSDERQSRANYGYTF
>TRBJ1-2|-|-|TRBV25-1|12
TGTGCCAGCAGTGACAGCGCTAGGGGCTACACCTTC
CASSDSARGYTF
>TRBJ2-3|-|-|TRBV10-3|15
TGTGCCATCAGTGAGTCCAGGGGAGGCACAGATACGCAGTATTTT
CAISESRGGTDTQYF
>TRBJ2-6|few|TRBD2|TRBV11-2|16
TGTGCCAGCAGCCGCCGGGGGGACTCTGGGGCCAACGTCCTGACTTTC
CASSRRGDSGANVLTF
>TRBJ1-4|-|-|TRBV21-1|16
TGTGCCAGCAGCACCCACTCCGGGACAGCGGGCGAAAAACTGTTTTTT
CASSTHSGTAGEKLFF
>TRBJ1-1|-|TRBD1|TRBV7-3|13
TGTGCCAGCAGCCCATACCCCAGGGGGAGAGCTTTCTTT
CASSPYPRGRAFF
>TRBJ2-3|once|-|TRBV7-6|12
TGTGCCAGCAGCCCTGGGGGAGGTGCGCAGTATTTT
CASSPGGGAQYF
>TRBJ2-2|once|TRBD2|TRBV14|17
TGTGCCAGCAGCCGGGGGACTAGCGGGCTAAACACCGGGGAGCTGTTTTTT
CASSRGTSGLNTGELFF
>TRBJ2-3|-|TRBD2|TRBV12-5|13
TGTGCTAGCGGGCTAGCGGTCGCAGATACGCAGTATTTT
CASGLAVADTQYF
>TRBJ1-5|-|-|TRBV6-6|14
TGTGCCAGCAGCCCTGGACATTCCAATCAGCCCCAGCATTTT
CASSPGHSNQPQHF
>TRBJ1-2|few|TRBD1|TRBV10-3|15
TGTGCCACCTTAGAGGGACAGGGGGCCGACTATGGCTACACCTTC
CATLEGQGADYGYTF
>TRBJ2-7|-|-|TRBV19|15
TGTGCCAGTAGTATAGGCAGGGGCGTTTCCTACGAGCAGTACTTC
CASSIGRGVSYEQYF
>TRBJ1-2|-|-|TRBV7-8|16
TGTGCCAGCAGCTTAGACGTGGGGGGGTATTCAGAAGGCTACACCTTC
CASSLDVGGYSEGYTF
>TRBJ2-4|-|TRBD2|TRBV5-8|15
TGTGCCAGCAGCTTGGCACTAGCGGAAGGCAACATTCAGTACTTC
CASSLALAEGNIQYF
>TRBJ2-7|-|-|TRBV9|15
TGTGCCAGCAGCGTAGAAGCCCACGCCGAGTACGAGCAGTACTTC
CASSVEAHAEYEQYF
>TRBJ1-1|-|-|TRBV28|14
TGTGCCAGCAGTTTCCTAGTCATGAACACTGAAGCTTTCTTT
CASSFLVMNTEAFF
>TRBJ2-7|-|-|TRBV19|13
TGTGCCAGTAGCGCCGGCCGGGGGTACGAGCAGTACTTC
CASSAGRGYEQYF
>TRBJ1-5|-|TRBD1|TRBV2|15
TGTGCCAGCAGGAGAGCGACAGGGATGAATCAGCCCCAGCATTTT
CASRRATGMNQPQHF
>TRBJ2-3|once|-|TRBV6-1|13
TGTGCCAGCAGGGCCAGGGTTTTCGATACGCAGTATTTT
CASRARVFDTQYF
>TRBJ1-2|-|-|TRBV4-1|13
TGCGCCAGCAGCCCCCGGGTAGTCGGTGGCTACACCTTC
CASSPRVVGGYTF
>TRBJ2-1|-|TRBD2|TRBV7-9|14
TGTGCCAGCAGCGGACTAGCGGACTACAATGAGCAGTTCTTC
CASSGLADYNEQFF
>TRBJ2-7|-|TRBD1|TRBV7-9|16
TGTGCCAGCAGCCTTTACACCGGGACAGGGGACTACGAGCAGTACTTC
CASSLYTGTGDYEQYF
>TRBJ1-5|-|-|TRBV23-1|13
TGCGCCAGCAGTCAACGGGCGGGGCAGCCCCAGCATTTT
CASSQRAGQPQHF
>TRBJ2-5|-|TRBD2|TRBV2|17
TGTGCCAGCTCGCACGGGACTAGCGGGGGCCGCCAAGAGACCCAGTACTTC
CASSHGTSGGRQETQYF
>TRBJ2-2|-|TRBD1|TRBV6-5|15
TGTGCCAGCACCAAAACAGGGGGGAACACCGGGGAGCTGTTTTTT
CASTKTGGNTGELFF